These 3 T cell receptor beta chains originate from one sample sequenced in a study of CD8 T cells in ankylosing spondylitis. Via MiXCR, TCRdb re-called the 5' RACE reads, giving one row per CDR3 protein. The sample comprises around 320,000 distinct CDR3 sequences, less than 25% of which are singletons, and roughly 4% rests with the top ten. Sequencing was done on a sample of blood, either unsorted or a sorted T cell fraction (not recorded which). These TCRs come from a female donor with ankylosing spondylitis or in good health (not recorded which).

The chain couples TRBV6-5 to TRBJ2-2; TRBD1 aligns across 9 bases. J lost 5 bases, V lost 6 bases, and 4 bases had no gene match. From germline, CDR1 is MNHEY and CDR2 SVGAGI. The CDR3 has 14 amino acids. The CDR3 DNA follows: TGTGCCAGCAGGAGGGACAGGGAGACCGGGGAGCTGTTTTTT. This gives the protein CASRRDRETGELFF.

This chain uses TRBV13 with TRBJ2-2, with 7 bases fitting TRBD1. With V trimmed by 4 bases and J by 5 bases, 7 bases remained unmatched. Germline CDR1 reads PRHDT; CDR2 reads FYEKMQ (reference sequence). The CDR3 length is 15 residues. CDR3 nucleotide sequence: TGTGCCAGCAGCTCCCGACAGGGAGAAACCGGGGAGCTGTTTTTT. It yields the protein CASSSRQGETGELFF.

The table lists this clonotype with a few counts. The V call is TRBV6-2 or TRBV6-3, the J call TRBJ1-5, with D perhaps TRBD1 (5 bases). The CDR3 loop spans 14 amino acids. With 8 bases removed from V and 4 bases from J, the gap between germline ends came to 15 bases. The germline V gene has CDR1 MNHEY and CDR2 SVGEGT. In DNA form, the CDR3 reads TGTGCCAGCGTCCGGGACGGGAAAAATCAGCCCCAGCATTTT. This codes for CASVRDGKNQPQHF.